Sequencing of this T cell receptor (beta chain) was carried out in a study of tumor-infiltrating lymphocytes in primary liver carcinoma. General study findings and limits: Left bulk and unsorted, the samples did not allow CD4+ and CD8+ repertoires to be compared.

CDR3 length: 15 residues. The germline V gene has CDR1 KGHSH and CDR2 LQKENI. On this clonotype itself: Its antigen is currently unknown. An end of the junction does not agree with germline; a read error may underlie this.

Starting material of 400 to 600 ng total RNA yielded TCR beta cDNA via a constant-region primer. Generation of the TCR beta libraries relied on three nested multiplex PCR rounds using slightly modified ARM-PCR. The opening two PCR rounds, about 11 cycles each, paired TRBV1-TRBV30 forward primers with a C-beta reverse primer. Using its own MiXCR run on the multiplex PCR reads, TCRdb lists one record per CDR3 protein. The data contain some 320,000 distinct CDR3 sequences, around three fifths of them seen just once; the ten biggest clones take up 9%. Out of unsorted whole blood came the blood RNA, and germline DNA was extracted as well.

The sequencing input was peripheral blood. This TCR derives from a man aged 35-49 years with primary liver carcinoma and hepatitis B virus infection. V usage is TRBV18 and J usage is TRBJ1-1; 10 nucleotides match TRBD1. The chain's CDR3 is CANSPGQGYNTEAFF. DNA for the CDR3: TGTGCCAACTCACCGGGACAGGGGTATAACACTGAAGCTTTCTTT. The whole variable domain, remainder taken from reference TRBV18 and TRBJ1-1, is NAGVMQNPRHLVRRRGQEARLRCSPMKGHSHVYWYRQLPEEGLKFMVYLQKENIIDESGMPKERFSAEFPKEGPSILRIQQVVRGDSAAYFCANSPGQGYNTEAFFGQGTRLTVV.